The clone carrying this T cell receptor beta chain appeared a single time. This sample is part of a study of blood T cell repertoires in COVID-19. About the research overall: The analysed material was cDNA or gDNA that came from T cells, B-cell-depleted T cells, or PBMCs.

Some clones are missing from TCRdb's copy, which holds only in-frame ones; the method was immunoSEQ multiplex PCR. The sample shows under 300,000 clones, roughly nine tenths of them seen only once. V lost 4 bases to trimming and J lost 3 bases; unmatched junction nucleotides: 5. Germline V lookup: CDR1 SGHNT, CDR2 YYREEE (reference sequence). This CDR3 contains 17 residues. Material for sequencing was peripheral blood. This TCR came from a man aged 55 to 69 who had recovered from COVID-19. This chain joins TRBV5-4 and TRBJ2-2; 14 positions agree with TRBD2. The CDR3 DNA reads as TGTGCCAGCAGCCGAGGGACTAGCGGGGGCTACACCGGGGAGCTGTTTTTT. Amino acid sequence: CASSRGTSGGYTGELFF.